This TCR beta chain was observed in a study of blood T cell repertoires in COVID-19. Study overall: Samples taken during acute and convalescent COVID-19 were collected in the United States, Italy and Spain.

The germline V gene encodes CDR1 MNHEY and CDR2 SMNVEV (reference sequence). The CDR3 consists of 15 residues. Trimming cost V 0 bases and J 2 bases, with 11 bases left between them. Profiling relied on immunoSEQ multiplex PCR, and the TCRdb table lists in-frame clones only, not all of them. The sample lists roughly 200,000 clones; 80% to 90% were seen once. Specimen: peripheral blood. The rearrangement uses TRBV27 and TRBJ2-7; tentative D call: TRBD2 (7 bases). The sequence derives from a woman aged 70-85 years with active or convalescent COVID-19. As DNA, the CDR3 is TGTGCCAGCAGTTTATCGAGGGGGGGCGCCTACGAGCAGTACTTC. Amino acid sequence: CASSLSRGGAYEQYF.